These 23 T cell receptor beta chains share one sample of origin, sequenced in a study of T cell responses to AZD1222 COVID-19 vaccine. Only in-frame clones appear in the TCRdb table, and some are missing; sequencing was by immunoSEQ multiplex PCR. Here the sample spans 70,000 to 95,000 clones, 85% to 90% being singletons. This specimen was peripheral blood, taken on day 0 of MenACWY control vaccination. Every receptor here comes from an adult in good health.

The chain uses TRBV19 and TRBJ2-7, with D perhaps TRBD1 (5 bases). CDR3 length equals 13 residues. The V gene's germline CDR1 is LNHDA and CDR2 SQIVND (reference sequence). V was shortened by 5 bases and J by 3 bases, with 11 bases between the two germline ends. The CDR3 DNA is TGTGCCAGTAGTCCTGACAGATACTACGAGCAGTACTTC. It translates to CASSPDRYYEQYF.

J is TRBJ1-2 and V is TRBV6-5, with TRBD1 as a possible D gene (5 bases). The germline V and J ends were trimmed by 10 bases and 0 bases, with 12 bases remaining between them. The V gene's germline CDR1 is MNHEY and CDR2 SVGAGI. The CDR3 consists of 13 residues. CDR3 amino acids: CATLWGSNYGYTF. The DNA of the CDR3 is TGTGCCACCCTCTGGGGGTCTAACTATGGCTACACCTTC.

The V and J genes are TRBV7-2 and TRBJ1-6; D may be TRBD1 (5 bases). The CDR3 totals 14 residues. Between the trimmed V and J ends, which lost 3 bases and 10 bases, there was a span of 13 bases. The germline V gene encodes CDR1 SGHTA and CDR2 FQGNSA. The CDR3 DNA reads TGTGCCAGCAGCTTGGGGACGGTGAGCTCACCCCTCCACTTT. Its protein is CASSLGTVSSPLHF. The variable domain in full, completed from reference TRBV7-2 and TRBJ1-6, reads GAGVSQSPSNKVTEKGKDVELRCDPISGHTALYWYRQSLGQGLEFLIYFQGNSAPDKSGLPSDRFSAERTGGSVSTLTIQRTQQEDSAVYLCASSLGTVSSPLHFGNGTRLTVT.

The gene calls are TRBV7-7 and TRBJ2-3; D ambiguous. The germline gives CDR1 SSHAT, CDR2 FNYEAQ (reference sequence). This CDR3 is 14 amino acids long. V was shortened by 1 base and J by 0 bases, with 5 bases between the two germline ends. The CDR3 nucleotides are TGTGCCAGCAGCTTAGAAGGGAGCACAGATACGCAGTATTTT. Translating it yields CASSLEGSTDTQYF.

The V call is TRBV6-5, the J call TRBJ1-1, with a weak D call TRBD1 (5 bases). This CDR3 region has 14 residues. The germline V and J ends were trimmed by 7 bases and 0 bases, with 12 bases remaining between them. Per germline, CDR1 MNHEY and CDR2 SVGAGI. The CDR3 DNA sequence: TGTGCCAGCACCCTAAGGGGTATGAACACTGAAGCTTTCTTT. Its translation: CASTLRGMNTEAFF.

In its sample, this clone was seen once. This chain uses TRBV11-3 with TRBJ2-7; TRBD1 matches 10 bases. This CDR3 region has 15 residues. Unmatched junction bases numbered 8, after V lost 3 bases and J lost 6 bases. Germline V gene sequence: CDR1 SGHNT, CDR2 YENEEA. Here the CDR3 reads CASSLTGTGVGEQYF. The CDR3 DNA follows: TGTGCCAGCAGCTTGACCGGGACAGGGGTTGGCGAGCAGTACTTC.

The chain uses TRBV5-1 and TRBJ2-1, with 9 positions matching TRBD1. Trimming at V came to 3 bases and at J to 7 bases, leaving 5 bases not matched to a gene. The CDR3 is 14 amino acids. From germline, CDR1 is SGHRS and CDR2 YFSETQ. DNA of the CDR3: TGCGCCAGCAGCTCGACAGGGGGTGAGAATGAGCAGTTCTTC. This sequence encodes CASSSTGGENEQFF.

This CDR3 reads CASKGVLGVSYEQYF. The CDR3 coding sequence is TGTGCCAGCAAGGGGGTACTAGGAGTCTCCTACGAGCAGTACTTC. This chain uses TRBV28 with TRBJ2-7; a weak D match, TRBD1 (6 bases). Trimming shortened V by 7 bases and J by 0 bases, and 16 bases separated the two germline ends. From germline, CDR1 is MDHEN and CDR2 SYDVKM. The CDR3 length is 15 residues.

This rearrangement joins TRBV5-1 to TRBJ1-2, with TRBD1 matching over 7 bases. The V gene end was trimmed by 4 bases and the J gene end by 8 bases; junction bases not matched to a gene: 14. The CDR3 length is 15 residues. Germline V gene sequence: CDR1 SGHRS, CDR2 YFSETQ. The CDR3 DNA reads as TGCGCCAGCAGCATCAACCGGGACAGATCCGAGGGCTACACCTTC. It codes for CASSINRDRSEGYTF.

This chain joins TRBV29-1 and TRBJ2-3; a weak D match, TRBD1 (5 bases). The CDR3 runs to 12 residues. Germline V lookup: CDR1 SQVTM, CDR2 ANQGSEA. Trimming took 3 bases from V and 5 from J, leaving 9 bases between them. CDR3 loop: CSVDRVIDTQYF. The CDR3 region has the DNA TGCAGCGTTGACAGGGTCATAGATACGCAGTATTTT.

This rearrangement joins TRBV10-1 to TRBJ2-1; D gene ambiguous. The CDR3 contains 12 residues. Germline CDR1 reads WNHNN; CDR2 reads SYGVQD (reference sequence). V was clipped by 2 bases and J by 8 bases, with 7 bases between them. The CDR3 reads CASSEDDDEQFF. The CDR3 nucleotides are TGCGCCAGCAGTGAGGACGACGATGAGCAGTTCTTC.

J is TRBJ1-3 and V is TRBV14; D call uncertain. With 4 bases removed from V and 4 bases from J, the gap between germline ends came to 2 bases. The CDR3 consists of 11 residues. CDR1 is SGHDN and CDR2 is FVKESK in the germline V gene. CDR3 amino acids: CASSRGNTIYF. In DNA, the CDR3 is TGTGCCAGCAGCCGAGGAAACACCATATATTTT.

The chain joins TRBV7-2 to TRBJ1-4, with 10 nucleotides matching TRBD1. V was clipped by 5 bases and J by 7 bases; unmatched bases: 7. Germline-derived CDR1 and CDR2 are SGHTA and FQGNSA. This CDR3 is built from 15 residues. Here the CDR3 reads CASSRGGTGVEKLFF. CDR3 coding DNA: TGTGCCAGCAGCCGCGGGGGGACAGGGGTTGAAAAACTGTTTTTT.

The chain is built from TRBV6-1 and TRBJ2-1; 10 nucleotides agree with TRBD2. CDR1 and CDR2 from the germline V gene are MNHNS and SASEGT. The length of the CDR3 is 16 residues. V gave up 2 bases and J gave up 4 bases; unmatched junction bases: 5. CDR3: CASSERRTSGYNEQFF. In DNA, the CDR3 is TGTGCCAGCAGTGAAAGGAGGACTAGCGGTTACAATGAGCAGTTCTTC.

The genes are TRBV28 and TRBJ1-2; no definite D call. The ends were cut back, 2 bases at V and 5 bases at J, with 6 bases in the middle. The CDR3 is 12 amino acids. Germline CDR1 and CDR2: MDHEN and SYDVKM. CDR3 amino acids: CASSLKEYGYTF. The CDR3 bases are TGTGCCAGCAGTTTAAAGGAGTATGGCTACACCTTC.

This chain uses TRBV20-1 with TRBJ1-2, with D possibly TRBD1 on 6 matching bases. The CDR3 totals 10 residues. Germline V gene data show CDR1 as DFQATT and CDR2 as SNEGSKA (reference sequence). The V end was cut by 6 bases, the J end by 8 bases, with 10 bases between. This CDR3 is CSAQGNGYTF. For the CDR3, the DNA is TGCAGTGCCCAGGGGAACGGCTACACCTTC.

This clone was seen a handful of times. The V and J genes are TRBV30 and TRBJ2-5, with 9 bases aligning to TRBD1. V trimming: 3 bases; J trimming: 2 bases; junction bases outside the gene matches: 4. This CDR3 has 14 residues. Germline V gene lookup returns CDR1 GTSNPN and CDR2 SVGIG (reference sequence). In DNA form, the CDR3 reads TGTGCCTGGAGCTGGGGGACAGGGCAAGAGACCCAGTACTTC. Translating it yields CAWSWGTGQETQYF.

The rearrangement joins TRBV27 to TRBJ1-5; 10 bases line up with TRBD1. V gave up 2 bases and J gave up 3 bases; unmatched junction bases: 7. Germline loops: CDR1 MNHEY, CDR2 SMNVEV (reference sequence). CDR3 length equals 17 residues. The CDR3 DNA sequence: TGTGCCAGCAGTTTAAGGTTCGGGACAGGGGTCAATCAGCCCCAGCATTTT. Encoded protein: CASSLRFGTGVNQPQHF.

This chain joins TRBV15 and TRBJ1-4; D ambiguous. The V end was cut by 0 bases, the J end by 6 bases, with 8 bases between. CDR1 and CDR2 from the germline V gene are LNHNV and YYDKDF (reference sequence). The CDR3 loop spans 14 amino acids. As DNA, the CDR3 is TGTGCCACCAGCAGAGATCGGGCGGATGAAAAACTGTTTTTT. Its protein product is CATSRDRADEKLFF.

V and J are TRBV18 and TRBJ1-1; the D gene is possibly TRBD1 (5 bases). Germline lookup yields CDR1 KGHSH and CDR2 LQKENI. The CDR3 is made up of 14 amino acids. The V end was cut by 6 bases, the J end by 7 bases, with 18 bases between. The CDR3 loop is CASSPGTPSDEAFF. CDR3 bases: TGTGCCAGCTCGCCCGGGACTCCTTCAGATGAAGCTTTCTTT.

The CDR3 DNA follows: TGTGCCAGCAGTTACTCCACAGGGGGCGGCTCCTACACCTTC. This codes for CASSYSTGGGSYTF. The rearrangement joins TRBV6-5 to TRBJ1-2; 9 positions agree with TRBD1. Germline loops: CDR1 MNHEY, CDR2 SVGAGI. This CDR3 is built from 14 residues. With V trimmed by 0 bases and J by 10 bases, 6 bases remained unmatched.

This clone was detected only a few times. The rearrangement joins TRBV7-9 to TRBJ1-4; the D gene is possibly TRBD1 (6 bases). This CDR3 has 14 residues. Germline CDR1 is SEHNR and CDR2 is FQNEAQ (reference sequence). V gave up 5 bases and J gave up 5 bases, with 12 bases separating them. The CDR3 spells CASSRGGQNEKLFF. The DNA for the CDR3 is TGTGCCAGCAGCCGGGGGGGCCAGAATGAAAAACTGTTTTTT.

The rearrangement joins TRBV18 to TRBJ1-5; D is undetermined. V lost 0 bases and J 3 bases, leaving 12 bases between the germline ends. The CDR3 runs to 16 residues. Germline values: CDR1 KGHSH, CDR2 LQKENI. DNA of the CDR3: TGTGCCAGCTCACCACCCGGCGGCTTACCCAATCAGCCCCAGCATTTT. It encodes CASSPPGGLPNQPQHF. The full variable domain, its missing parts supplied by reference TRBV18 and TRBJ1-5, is NAGVMQNPRHLVRRRGQEARLRCSPMKGHSHVYWYRQLPEEGLKFMVYLQKENIIDESGMPKERFSAEFPKEGPSILRIQQVVRGDSAAYFCASSPPGGLPNQPQHFGDGTRLSIL.